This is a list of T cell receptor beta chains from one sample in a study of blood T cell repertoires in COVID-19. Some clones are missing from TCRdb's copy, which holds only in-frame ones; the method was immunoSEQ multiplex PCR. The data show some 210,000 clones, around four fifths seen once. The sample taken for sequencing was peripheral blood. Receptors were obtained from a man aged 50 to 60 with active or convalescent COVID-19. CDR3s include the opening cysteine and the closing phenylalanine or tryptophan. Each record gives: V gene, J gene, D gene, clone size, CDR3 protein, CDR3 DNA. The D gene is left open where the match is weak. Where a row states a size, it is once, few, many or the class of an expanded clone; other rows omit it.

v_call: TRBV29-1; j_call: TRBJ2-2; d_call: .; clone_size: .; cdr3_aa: CSVGAGFTGELFF; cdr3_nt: TGCAGCGTTGGGGCGGGATTCACCGGGGAGCTGTTTTTT
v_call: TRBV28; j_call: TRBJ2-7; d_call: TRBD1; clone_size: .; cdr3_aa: CATRTGIVEQYF; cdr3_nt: TGTGCCACCCGGACAGGGATAGTCGAGCAGTACTTC
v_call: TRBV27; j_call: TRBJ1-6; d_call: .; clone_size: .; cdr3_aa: CASSWGNSPLHF; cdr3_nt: TGTGCCAGCAGTTGGGGCAATTCACCCCTCCACTTT
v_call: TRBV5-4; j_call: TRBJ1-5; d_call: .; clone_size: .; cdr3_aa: CASSLYKYSNQPQHF; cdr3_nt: TGTGCCAGCAGCTTGTACAAATATAGCAATCAGCCCCAGCATTTT
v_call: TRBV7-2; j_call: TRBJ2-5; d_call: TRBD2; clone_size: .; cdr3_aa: CASSLRLAGASQETQYF; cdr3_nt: TGTGCCAGCAGCTTACGTCTAGCGGGGGCTTCCCAAGAGACCCAGTACTTC
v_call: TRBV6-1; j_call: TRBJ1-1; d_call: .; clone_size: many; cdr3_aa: CASSEPPGLAFF; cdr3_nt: TGTGCCAGCAGTGAGCCTCCAGGGCTGGCTTTCTTT
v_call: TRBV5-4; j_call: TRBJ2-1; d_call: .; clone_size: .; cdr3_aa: CASSLVRQLRRNEQFF; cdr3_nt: TGTGCCAGCAGCTTGGTACGGCAACTAAGAAGGAATGAGCAGTTCTTC
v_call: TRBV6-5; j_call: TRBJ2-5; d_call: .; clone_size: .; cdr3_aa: CASSSQQETQYF; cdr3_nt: TGTGCCAGCAGTTCCCAGCAAGAGACCCAGTACTTC
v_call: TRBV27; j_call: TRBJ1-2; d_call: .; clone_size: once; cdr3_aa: CASSLYPSQGALGYGYTF; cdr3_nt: TGTGCCAGCAGTTTATACCCATCCCAAGGGGCCCTTGGCTATGGCTACACCTTC
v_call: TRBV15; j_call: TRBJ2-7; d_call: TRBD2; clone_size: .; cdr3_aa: CATSPKIAGERAYEQYF; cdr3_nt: TGTGCCACCAGTCCCAAGATAGCGGGAGAAAGGGCCTACGAGCAGTACTTC
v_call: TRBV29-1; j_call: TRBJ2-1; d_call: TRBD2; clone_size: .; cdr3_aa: CSVGGLAGHNEQFF; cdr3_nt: TGCAGCGTGGGAGGACTAGCGGGGCACAATGAGCAGTTCTTC
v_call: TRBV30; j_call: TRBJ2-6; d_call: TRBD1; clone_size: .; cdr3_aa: CARDTRDRVSGANVLTF; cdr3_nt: TGTGCCCGGGATACCCGGGACAGGGTTTCTGGGGCCAACGTCCTGACTTTC
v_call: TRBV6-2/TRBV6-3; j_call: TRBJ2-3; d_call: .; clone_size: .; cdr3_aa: CASSYDSISDTQYF; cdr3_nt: TGTGCCAGCAGTTACGACAGCATATCGGATACGCAGTATTTT
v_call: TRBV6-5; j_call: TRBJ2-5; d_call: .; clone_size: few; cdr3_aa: CASSYSSLVETQYF; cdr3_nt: TGTGCCAGCAGTTACTCGAGTCTAGTGGAGACCCAGTACTTC
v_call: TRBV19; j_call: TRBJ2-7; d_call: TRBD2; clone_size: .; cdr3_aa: CASSIGLVVSYEQYF; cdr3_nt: TGTGCCAGTAGTATTGGACTAGTCGTCTCCTACGAGCAGTACTTC
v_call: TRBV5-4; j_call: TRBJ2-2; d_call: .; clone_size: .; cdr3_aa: CASSFSVNTGKLFF; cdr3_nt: TGTGCCAGCAGCTTCAGTGTAAACACCGGGAAGCTGTTTTTT
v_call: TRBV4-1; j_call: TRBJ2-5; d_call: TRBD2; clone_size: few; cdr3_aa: CASSQEHREGQETQYF; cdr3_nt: TGCGCCAGCAGCCAAGAACACCGGGAGGGGCAAGAGACCCAGTACTTC
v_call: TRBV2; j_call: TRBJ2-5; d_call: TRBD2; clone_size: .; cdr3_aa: CASRQTPTSGELSQYF; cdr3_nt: TGTGCCAGCAGGCAGACCCCGACTAGCGGGGAGCTGTCCCAGTACTTC
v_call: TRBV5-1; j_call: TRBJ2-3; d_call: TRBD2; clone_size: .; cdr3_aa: CASSLAASGGSTDTQYF; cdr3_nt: TGCGCCAGCAGCTTGGCAGCGAGCGGGGGTAGCACAGATACGCAGTATTTT
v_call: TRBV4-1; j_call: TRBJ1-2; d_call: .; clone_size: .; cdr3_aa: CASSQVGYGYTF; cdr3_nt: TGCGCCAGCAGCCAAGTCGGCTATGGCTACACCTTC
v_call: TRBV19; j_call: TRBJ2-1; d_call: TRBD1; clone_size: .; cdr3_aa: CASTLGQGIDEQFF; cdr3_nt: TGTGCCAGTACCTTGGGACAGGGGATCGATGAGCAGTTCTTC
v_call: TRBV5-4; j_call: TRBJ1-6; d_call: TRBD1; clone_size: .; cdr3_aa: CASSLGGQGYNSPLHF; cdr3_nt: TGTGCCAGCAGCTTGGGGGGACAGGGGTATAATTCACCCCTCCACTTT
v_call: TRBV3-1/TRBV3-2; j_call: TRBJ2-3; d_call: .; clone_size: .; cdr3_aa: CASGQEGGLSTDTQYF; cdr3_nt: TGTGCCAGCGGCCAAGAGGGTGGACTAAGCACAGATACGCAGTATTTT
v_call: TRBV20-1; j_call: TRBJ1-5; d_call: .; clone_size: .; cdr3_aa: CSASSGRGQPQHF; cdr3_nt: TGCAGTGCTAGTTCAGGCCGGGGACAGCCCCAGCATTTT
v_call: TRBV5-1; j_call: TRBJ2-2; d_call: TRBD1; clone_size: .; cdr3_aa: CASSRDRLTGELFF; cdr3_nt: TGCGCCAGCAGCAGGGACAGACTCACCGGGGAGCTGTTTTTT
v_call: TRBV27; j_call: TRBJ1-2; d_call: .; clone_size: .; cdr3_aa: CASSSGVASVYYGYTF; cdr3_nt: TGTGCCAGCAGTTCGGGTGTGGCAAGCGTCTACTATGGCTACACCTTC
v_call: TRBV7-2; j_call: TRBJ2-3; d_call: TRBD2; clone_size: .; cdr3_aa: CASSLAGGRDTQYF; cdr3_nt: TGTGCCAGCAGCTTAGCGGGAGGGCGAGATACGCAGTATTTT
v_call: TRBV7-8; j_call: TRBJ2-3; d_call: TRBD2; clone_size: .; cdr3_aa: CASSLAGTSGRPPDTQYF; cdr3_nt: TGTGCCAGCAGCTTAGCCGGGACTAGCGGGAGGCCCCCAGATACGCAGTATTTT
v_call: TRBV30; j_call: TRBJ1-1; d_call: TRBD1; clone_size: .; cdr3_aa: CAWAADRGTEAFF; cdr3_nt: TGTGCCTGGGCCGCGGACAGGGGCACTGAAGCTTTCTTT
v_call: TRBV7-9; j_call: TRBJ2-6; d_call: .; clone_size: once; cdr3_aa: CASSHSVVSGANVLTF; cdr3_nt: TGTGCCAGCAGCCATAGCGTGGTCTCTGGGGCCAACGTCCTGACTTTC
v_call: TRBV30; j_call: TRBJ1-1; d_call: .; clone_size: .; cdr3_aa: CAWRAGLGGTEAFF; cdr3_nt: TGTGCCTGGAGGGCCGGCCTCGGCGGCACTGAAGCTTTCTTT
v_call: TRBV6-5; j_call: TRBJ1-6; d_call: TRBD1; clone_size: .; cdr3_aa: CASSLTGQENSPLHF; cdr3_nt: TGTGCCAGCAGCCTTACGGGACAGGAGAATTCACCCCTCCACTTT
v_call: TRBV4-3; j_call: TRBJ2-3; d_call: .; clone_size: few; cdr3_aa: CASSQGGRRAGDTQYF; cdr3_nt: TGCGCCAGCAGCCAAGGGGGGAGGCGGGCCGGCGATACGCAGTATTTT
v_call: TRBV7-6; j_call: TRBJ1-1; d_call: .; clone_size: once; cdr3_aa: CASSLGQRNTEAFF; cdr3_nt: TGTGCCAGCAGCTTAGGACAGAGAAACACTGAAGCTTTCTTT
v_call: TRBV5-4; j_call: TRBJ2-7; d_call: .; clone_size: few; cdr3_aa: CASSLGGVGYEQYF; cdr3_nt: TGTGCCAGCAGCTTAGGGGGAGTCGGGTACGAGCAGTACTTC